This TCR beta chain appears in the sequencing data of a study of cytomegalovirus exposure and HLA in healthy donors. This PCR relied on a set of 60 Vbeta primers and 13 Jbeta primers. Sequencing was performed with immunoSEQ multiplex PCR; in TCRdb, only in-frame clones are kept and a portion is missing. The sample contains over 150,000 clones, roughly two thirds of which appear only once. The V gene's germline CDR1 is LNHNV and CDR2 YYDKDF (reference sequence). The CDR3 runs to 16 residues. The trim removed 0 bases at V and 7 bases at J, leaving 8 bases unmatched. The TCR sequence derives from a woman aged 40 to 50 in good health and CMV-seropositive. The rearrangement links TRBV15 to TRBJ2-1, with 8 bases matching TRBD2. Sequencing was carried out using PBMCs. The CDR3 nucleotides are TGTGCCACCAGCAGAGAACCGGGGGGGGCAGGGAATGAGCAGTTCTTC. Protein product: CATSREPGGAGNEQFF.